The 29 T cell receptor beta chains listed next were all sequenced from one sample in a study of blood T cell repertoires in COVID-19 (dated by TCRdb to 2018 to 2020). The method was the immunoSEQ multiplex PCR assay. TCRdb limited this immuneACCESS table to in-frame rearrangements with V and J called. A share of clones is missing; checked studies link under half to unresolved V genes, and the rest is unexplained. Here the sample has a few hundred thousand clones; around 87% occur a single time. Roughly 2% of the sample is held by the ten biggest clonotypes. Material: peripheral blood. The source is a woman aged 45-65 years who had recovered from COVID-19.

V usage is TRBV5-5 and J usage is TRBJ2-3; 7 nucleotides align to TRBD2. V lost 2 bases to trimming and J lost 0 bases; unmatched junction nucleotides: 9. From germline, CDR1 is SGHKS and CDR2 YYEKEE (reference sequence). The CDR3 spans 17 residues. This CDR3 is CASSFLGREGSTDTQYF. CDR3 coding DNA: TGTGCCAGCAGCTTTCTGGGGAGGGAAGGGAGCACAGATACGCAGTATTTT.

The rearrangement links TRBV7-2 to TRBJ2-1; the match to TRBD2 covers 7 bases. CDR1 is SGHTA and CDR2 is FQGNSA in the germline V gene. Unmatched junction bases numbered 11, after V lost 0 bases and J lost 6 bases. The CDR3 contains 17 residues. CDR3: CASSLASGAGSRNEQFF. The DNA of the CDR3 is TGTGCCAGCAGCTTAGCCAGCGGAGCGGGAAGTCGCAATGAGCAGTTCTTC.

V and J are TRBV19 and TRBJ2-1; D is ambiguous. The CDR3 loop spans 12 amino acids. The V and J ends lost 7 bases and 7 bases respectively, with 11 bases between them. Looked up from germline, CDR1 is LNHDA and CDR2 is SQIVND (reference sequence). The CDR3 coding sequence is TGTGCCAGTAACTACCAAGGAAATGAGCAGTTCTTC. Residues: CASNYQGNEQFF.

The chain carries TRBV7-9 and TRBJ2-1, with 9 bases matching TRBD2. V was pared by 4 bases and J by 4 bases, with 8 bases of the junction left unmatched. The CDR3 length is 16 residues. Germline V gives CDR1 SEHNR, CDR2 FQNEAQ (reference sequence). As DNA, the CDR3 is TGTGCCAGCAGCTCCCGCGGGAGCGGGAGGTACAATGAGCAGTTCTTC. This codes for CASSSRGSGRYNEQFF.

The chain recombines TRBV6-5 with TRBJ1-1, with a possible D match to TRBD1 (6 bases). Trimming stripped 2 bases from V and 5 bases from J, with 15 bases between. CDR1 MNHEY and CDR2 SVGAGI come from the germline V gene. The CDR3 consists of 15 residues. CDR3 region: CASSYSRDTTTEAFF. The CDR3 DNA is TGTGCCAGCAGTTACAGCCGGGACACAACTACTGAAGCTTTCTTT.

V and J are TRBV19 and TRBJ2-2; TRBD2 might be the D (7 bases). The CDR3 consists of 19 residues. Trimming removed 0 bases from V and 1 base from J, with 18 bases in between. Germline loops: CDR1 LNHDA, CDR2 SQIVND (reference sequence). The CDR3 DNA sequence: TGTGCCAGTAGTATAGACGGGGGCGAGACGGGAGGGAACACCGGGGAGCTGTTTTTT. It yields the protein CASSIDGGETGGNTGELFF.

V usage is TRBV4-2 and J usage is TRBJ1-5; TRBD1 agrees at 9 bases. This CDR3 is built from 15 residues. Germline values: CDR1 LGHNA, CDR2 YNFKEQ. With V trimmed by 2 bases and J by 7 bases, 6 bases remained unmatched. The CDR3 DNA reads TGTGCCAGCAGCCAATTGACAGGGGGTCTCCAGCCCCAGCATTTT. It codes for CASSQLTGGLQPQHF.

This clone was found once. The CDR3 reads CAWSLGNPEAFF. DNA of the CDR3: TGTGCCTGGAGTCTAGGCAACCCTGAAGCTTTCTTT. The rearrangement links TRBV30 to TRBJ1-1, with D hard to call. CDR3 length equals 12 residues. Germline-derived CDR1 and CDR2 are GTSNPN and SVGIG (reference sequence). With 2 bases removed from V and 6 bases from J, the gap between germline ends came to 10 bases.

This chain connects TRBV20-1 to TRBJ2-7, with D unclear. Germline V gives CDR1 DFQATT, CDR2 SNEGSKA (reference sequence). The CDR3 runs 11 residues. The CDR3 sequence: CSAAPQDEQYF. In DNA form, the CDR3 reads TGCTCTGCTGCCCCCCAGGACGAGCAGTACTTC.

This sequence joins TRBV18 and TRBJ1-1, with D unclear. Per germline, CDR1 KGHSH and CDR2 LQKENI. With 4 bases removed from V and 0 bases from J, the gap between germline ends came to 12 bases. This CDR3 spans 15 amino acids. The DNA for the CDR3 is TGTGCCAGCTCACTAACGGAGCAATTGAACACTGAAGCTTTCTTT. Its protein is CASSLTEQLNTEAFF.

This chain uses TRBV5-1 with TRBJ1-3, with unresolved D. The V and J ends lost 3 bases and 0 bases respectively, with 4 bases between them. The CDR3 loop spans 13 amino acids. Germline CDR1 is SGHRS and CDR2 is YFSETQ. CDR3 sequence: CASSSNSGNTIYF. The CDR3 DNA reads as TGCGCCAGCAGCTCTAACTCTGGAAACACCATATATTTT. Variable domain in full (rest from reference TRBV5-1 and TRBJ1-3): KAGVTQTPRYLIKTRGQQVTLSCSPISGHRSVSWYQQTPGQGLQFLFEYFSETQRNKGNFPGRFSGRQFSNSRSEMNVSTLELGDSALYLCASSSNSGNTIYFGEGSWLTVV.

The chain carries TRBV19 and TRBJ1-1, with D possibly TRBD1 on 5 matching bases. This CDR3 has 13 amino acids. The germline V and J ends were trimmed by 7 bases and 3 bases, with 12 bases remaining between them. Germline loops: CDR1 LNHDA, CDR2 SQIVND (reference sequence). CDR3 coding DNA: TGTGCCAGTAAGATCGGCAGGGACACTGAAGCTTTCTTT. Translating gives CASKIGRDTEAFF.

In this sample, this clone turned up once. Additional DNA sequences in this sample encode the identical CDR3. The chain employs TRBV30 and TRBJ1-3; 9 bases match TRBD1. J gave up 3 bases and V 0 bases, and 9 bases lay outside the gene matches. Per the germline V gene, CDR1 is GTSNPN and CDR2 is SVGIG (reference sequence). The CDR3 extends over 17 amino acids. In DNA, the CDR3 is TGTGCCTGGAGTGTACCCGACAGGGGGATAGGTGGAAACACCATATATTTT. Translated: CAWSVPDRGIGGNTIYF.

The chain employs TRBV29-1 and TRBJ2-1; D is possibly TRBD2 (7 bases). This CDR3 has 11 amino acids. Trimming left V 7 bases short and J 12 bases short, with 16 bases between. CDR1 and CDR2 (germline): SQVTM, ANQGSEA. In DNA, the CDR3 is TGCAGCGACCGAGGGGGGGGGCCGCAGTTCTTC. Amino acids: CSDRGGGPQFF.

This chain joins TRBV9 and TRBJ1-2, with 7 bases matching TRBD1. The CDR3 consists of 14 residues. The germline V gene encodes CDR1 SGDLS and CDR2 YYNGEE. Unmatched junction bases numbered 2, after V lost 0 bases and J lost 3 bases. CDR3 in DNA: TGTGCCAGCAGCGTAGGAGGGGGCCACTATGGCTACACCTTC. Encoded protein: CASSVGGGHYGYTF.

The rearrangement joins TRBV7-3 to TRBJ2-7, with 9 bases that match TRBD1. There are 14 residues in the CDR3. CDR1 is SGHTA, CDR2 FQGTGA, per germline. The junction had 4 bases not matched to a gene; V was cut back by 5 bases and J by 2 bases. DNA of the CDR3: TGTGCCAGCAGCCCTCGACAGGGGGCCTACGAGCAGTACTTC. It yields the protein CASSPRQGAYEQYF. Looking up the rest from reference TRBV7-3 and TRBJ2-7 gives the full variable domain: GAGVSQTPSNKVTEKGKYVELRCDPISGHTALYWYRQSLGQGPEFLIYFQGTGAADDSGLPNDRFFAVRPEGSVSTLKIQRTERGDSAVYLCASSPRQGAYEQYFGPGTRLTVT.

This chain joins TRBV5-1 and TRBJ1-1, with TRBD1 matching 7 bases. Per the germline V gene, CDR1 is SGHRS and CDR2 is YFSETQ. The CDR3 length is 14 residues. V lost 6 bases, J lost 5 bases, and 10 bases stayed unmatched. In nucleotides, the CDR3 is TGCGCCAGCACCTCACAGGGGCCGGGGACTGAAGCTTTCTTT. It is translated as CASTSQGPGTEAFF.

This chain uses TRBV9 with TRBJ2-1; 8 bases agree with TRBD2. Germline values: CDR1 SGDLS, CDR2 YYNGEE. The CDR3 length is 16 residues. The V gene end was trimmed by 2 bases and the J gene end by 2 bases; junction bases not matched to a gene: 6. The CDR3 sequence: CASSVSGLGTYNEQFF. CDR3 DNA: TGTGCCAGCAGCGTCTCGGGACTAGGTACCTACAATGAGCAGTTCTTC.

The V gene is TRBV28, the J gene TRBJ1-2; tentative D call: TRBD1 (6 bases). This CDR3 has 13 residues. Germline lookup yields CDR1 MDHEN and CDR2 SYDVKM. Trimming shortened V by 6 bases and J by 7 bases, and 15 bases separated the two germline ends. The CDR3 DNA sequence: TGTGCCAGCAGAGAGCGGGGGGCGGGTGGCTACACCTTC. It specifies CASRERGAGGYTF.

The genes are TRBV4-1 and TRBJ1-2, with a weak D call TRBD1 (6 bases). There are 14 residues in the CDR3. Trimming took 4 bases from V and 5 from J, leaving 14 bases between them. The V gene's germline CDR1 is MGHRA and CDR2 YSYEKL. The CDR3 DNA reads as TGCGCCAGCAGCCTGAACAGGGAGTCTTATGGCTACACCTTC. Translation: CASSLNRESYGYTF.

The chain links TRBV7-6 to TRBJ2-7; tentative D call: TRBD1 (6 bases). Trimming removed 5 bases at V and 6 bases at J, with 26 bases between. CDR1 SGHVS and CDR2 FNYEAQ come from the germline V gene. The CDR3 length is 17 residues. Here the CDR3 reads CASSLRGPRTEGSEQYF. Written as DNA, the CDR3 is TGTGCCAGCAGCCTCCGCGGGCCGCGGACAGAAGGGTCCGAGCAGTACTTC. The full variable domain, rest sourced from reference TRBV7-6 and TRBJ2-7, is GAGVSQSPRYKVTKRGQDVALRCDPISGHVSLYWYRQALGQGPEFLTYFNYEAQQDKSGLPNDRFSAERPEGSISTLTIQRTEQRDSAMYRCASSLRGPRTEGSEQYFGPGTRLTVT.

V gene TRBV5-8 combines with J gene TRBJ2-5; D is perhaps TRBD2 (7 bases). Germline V gene sequence: CDR1 SGHTS, CDR2 YDEGEE. V was clipped by 4 bases and J by 6 bases, with 22 bases between them. The CDR3 runs 16 residues. The DNA for the CDR3 is TGTGCCAGCAGCCTCCCACCCGGGGGGCCTAGGCAGACCCAGTACTTC. This translates into CASSLPPGGPRQTQYF.

The CDR3 region has the DNA TGTGCCAGCAGCTACCAGGGGGAATCCTACGAGCAGTACTTC. Encoded protein: CASSYQGESYEQYF. The rearrangement joins TRBV13 to TRBJ2-7; 7 bases are shared with TRBD1. V lost 4 bases and J lost 1; bases outside the gene matches: 4. This CDR3 has 14 amino acids. Germline-derived CDR1 and CDR2 are PRHDT and FYEKMQ (reference sequence).

The chain couples TRBV5-5 to TRBJ2-7; maybe TRBD2 (5 bases). The CDR3 has 15 residues. V was pared by 2 bases and J by 2 bases, with 14 bases between. CDR1 and CDR2 (germline): SGHKS, YYEKEE (reference sequence). CDR3 residues: CASSFWLASTYEQYF. In DNA form, the CDR3 reads TGTGCCAGCAGCTTCTGGCTAGCCAGTACCTACGAGCAGTACTTC.

This chain joins TRBV6-5 and TRBJ1-1, with 7 nucleotides matching TRBD1. J gave up 0 bases and V 6 bases, and 7 bases lay outside the gene matches. Germline CDR1 and CDR2: MNHEY and SVGAGI. CDR3 length equals 15 residues. The DNA of the CDR3 is TGTGCCAGCAGACAGGGGATTCACATGAACACTGAAGCTTTCTTT. Translating gives CASRQGIHMNTEAFF.

This clone was found a few times. The chain joins TRBV7-2 to TRBJ2-7, with D possibly being TRBD1 (6 bases). The germline V gene has CDR1 SGHTA and CDR2 FQGNSA. Trimming removed 1 base at V and 5 bases at J, with 12 bases between. This CDR3 contains 14 residues. The CDR3 is CASSLVGAGDEQYF. DNA for the CDR3: TGTGCCAGCAGCTTAGTGGGGGCTGGAGACGAGCAGTACTTC.

The rearrangement links TRBV20-1 to TRBJ2-1; 10 nucleotides agree with TRBD1. The length of the CDR3 is 14 residues. V shed 5 bases and J 7 bases; nucleotides not matched to a gene: 8. CDR1 DFQATT and CDR2 SNEGSKA come from the germline V gene (reference sequence). CDR3 residues: CSARGQGDLNEQFF. The CDR3 DNA sequence: TGCAGTGCTCGTGGACAGGGGGACCTAAATGAGCAGTTCTTC.

The chain recombines TRBV4-1 with TRBJ1-2; TRBD1 might be the D (6 bases). The V end lost 6 bases, the J end lost 7 bases, and 24 bases lay between the germline ends. The CDR3 is 16 amino acids. The germline CDR1 and CDR2 sequences are MGHRA and YSYEKL. The CDR3: CASRDLFTRQVFGYTF. CDR3 in DNA: TGCGCCAGCAGAGATCTATTCACTAGACAGGTATTTGGCTACACCTTC.

The chain couples TRBV11-2 to TRBJ2-3; 8 bases agree with TRBD2. This CDR3 region has 16 residues. CDR1 is SGHAT, CDR2 FQNNGV, per germline. The V segment lost 5 bases and the J segment 4 bases; nucleotides outside the gene matches: 11. CDR3 nucleotides: TGTGCCAGCAGCCAAGGAGGCGGGAGGTGGCCAGATACGCAGTATTTT. Its protein is CASSQGGGRWPDTQYF. Variable domain in full (rest from reference TRBV11-2 and TRBJ2-3): EAGVAQSPRYKIIEKRQSVAFWCNPISGHATLYWYQQILGQGPKLLIQFQNNGVVDDSQLPKDRFSAERLKGVDSTLKIQPAKLEDSAVYLCASSQGGGRWPDTQYFGPGTRLTVL.